These 21 T cell receptor beta chains originate from one sample sequenced in a study of beta chain features in type 1 diabetes. All of the isolated RNA was reverse transcribed, so expressed TCRB transcripts were sequenced. Produced via immunoSEQ multiplex PCR; TCRdb's table is partial and in-frame only. The sample lists fewer than 250,000 clones, over 12% occurring once. The sequencing sample was made of naive CD4+ T cells from blood. Every receptor here comes from a woman between 40 and 55 years old in good health.

The genes are TRBV6-5 and TRBJ2-3, with TRBD1 identical over 11 bases. Per the germline V gene, CDR1 is MNHEY and CDR2 is SVGAGI. The CDR3 is 16 residues long. J gave up 8 bases and V 0 bases, and 7 bases lay outside the gene matches. CDR3 sequence reads: CASSYSGQGASGTQYF. The DNA for the CDR3 is TGTGCCAGCAGTTACTCTGGACAGGGGGCAAGCGGTACGCAGTATTTT.

The chain joins TRBV4-3 to TRBJ2-3; D is possibly TRBD1 (5 bases). The V and J ends lost 1 base and 3 bases respectively, with 14 bases between them. Germline V gene data show CDR1 as LGHNA and CDR2 as YSLEER. This CDR3 is 16 amino acids long. The CDR3, as DNA: TGCGCCAGCAGCCAAGGCCTTTTAGGGGCAACAGATACGCAGTATTTT. Protein sequence: CASSQGLLGATDTQYF.

The DNA for the CDR3 is TGTGCCAGCAGTTTATCACAGGGGACTGCTTACAATCAGCCCCAGCATTTT. It specifies CASSLSQGTAYNQPQHF. The chain uses TRBV27 and TRBJ1-5; 7 bases match TRBD1. With 0 bases clipped from V and 3 bases from J, the junction kept 8 bases outside the gene matches. Germline CDR1 and CDR2: MNHEY and SMNVEV (reference sequence). The CDR3 has 17 residues.

The chain links TRBV27 to TRBJ2-3; a possible D gene is TRBD1 (5 bases). The V end was cut by 2 bases, the J end by 4 bases, with 10 bases between. Germline V gives CDR1 MNHEY, CDR2 SMNVEV (reference sequence). This CDR3 comprises 14 residues. The CDR3 DNA is TGTGCCAGCAGTTTAGCCCAGGGTTCAGATACGCAGTATTTT. Amino acids: CASSLAQGSDTQYF.

This clone has more than one count but fewer than ten. The chain joins TRBV5-1 to TRBJ1-2; a weak D match, TRBD1 (5 bases). The V gene lost 4 bases and the J gene lost 6 bases, with 19 bases spanning the gap. The CDR3 extends over 15 amino acids. Germline V CDR1 and CDR2: SGHRS, YFSETQ. CDR3 in amino acids: CASSPRFSRAHGYTF. As DNA, the CDR3 is TGCGCCAGCAGCCCCCGGTTTTCCAGGGCACATGGCTACACCTTC.

This clone was seen more than once but under ten times. The rearrangement uses TRBV19 and TRBJ1-1, with D possibly matching TRBD1 (6 bases). V was cut by 9 bases and J by 0 bases, with 20 bases left in between. This CDR3 contains 16 residues. Germline V CDR1 and CDR2: LNHDA, SQIVND (reference sequence). CDR3 DNA sequence: TGTGCCAGCGTTGCAGGGGCGGTAAACCTGAACACTGAAGCTTTCTTT. Translation gives CASVAGAVNLNTEAFF.

The chain carries TRBV19 and TRBJ2-3; TRBD1 aligns across 9 bases. The CDR3 has 14 residues. Germline V CDR1 and CDR2: LNHDA, SQIVND (reference sequence). Unmatched junction bases numbered 6, after V lost 7 bases and J lost 4 bases. CDR3 DNA: TGTGCCAGTACCGGGACAGGGATGCCAGATACGCAGTATTTT. Its translation is CASTGTGMPDTQYF.

This CDR3 reads CASSIRGQETQYF. The CDR3 DNA sequence: TGTGCCAGTAGTATCAGGGGCCAAGAGACCCAGTACTTC. The chain couples TRBV19 to TRBJ2-5; weak D call: TRBD1 (6 bases). Germline loops: CDR1 LNHDA, CDR2 SQIVND (reference sequence). CDR3 length: 13 amino acids. The V gene lost 3 bases and the J gene lost 1 base, with 6 bases spanning the gap.

The chain carries TRBV5-1 and TRBJ2-7; D is possibly TRBD1 (5 bases). The CDR3 covers 13 residues. CDR1 is SGHRS, CDR2 YFSETQ, per germline. Between the trimmed V and J ends, which lost 9 bases and 6 bases, there was a span of 19 bases. The CDR3 loop is CATMGPASAEQYF. CDR3 sequence (DNA): TGCGCCACCATGGGGCCCGCTTCAGCCGAGCAGTACTTC.

The genes are TRBV7-2 and TRBJ2-2; 9 positions match TRBD1. This CDR3 region has 16 residues. V was clipped by 5 bases and J by 4 bases; unmatched bases: 8. CDR1 SGHTA and CDR2 FQGNSA come from the germline V gene. The CDR3 region is CASSLRDREGTGELFF. DNA for the CDR3: TGTGCCAGCAGCCTACGGGACAGGGAGGGCACCGGGGAGCTGTTTTTT.

The chain carries TRBV19 and TRBJ2-5; the match to TRBD2 covers 13 bases. With V trimmed by 4 bases and J by 1 base, 6 bases remained unmatched. CDR3 length equals 17 residues. CDR1 LNHDA and CDR2 SQIVND come from the germline V gene (reference sequence). Here the CDR3 DNA reads TGTGCCAGTAGTAGGACTAGCGGGGGCATCCCCCAAGAGACCCAGTACTTC. As protein: CASSRTSGGIPQETQYF.

This clone was counted only a few times. V gene TRBV5-1 combines with J gene TRBJ2-2, with 7 positions matching TRBD2. Losses at the gene ends were 1 base for V and 4 bases for J; bases not matched to a gene: 10. CDR3 length: 17 residues. CDR1 is SGHRS, CDR2 YFSETQ, per germline. The CDR3 loop is CASSLRSGSGGTGELFF. The CDR3 region has the DNA TGCGCCAGCAGCTTGAGATCGGGTTCGGGGGGCACCGGGGAGCTGTTTTTT.

This clone was observed a handful of times. The V call is TRBV10-3, the J call TRBJ1-1; D unresolved. Germline lookup yields CDR1 ENHRY and CDR2 SYGVKD. CDR3 length equals 13 residues. Deletions cut 2 bases from V and 6 bases from J, with 10 bases between. This CDR3 reads CAISEEALAEAFF. CDR3 sequence (DNA): TGTGCCATCAGTGAGGAGGCTTTAGCTGAAGCTTTCTTT.

The table lists this clone with a few counts. V gene TRBV7-2 combines with J gene TRBJ2-5; 7 nucleotides agree with TRBD1. Germline V gives CDR1 SGHTA, CDR2 FQGNSA. The CDR3 extends over 13 amino acids. Trimming cost V 4 bases and J 5 bases; bases outside gene matches: 4. CDR3 in amino acids: CASSSDRSETQYF. CDR3 coding DNA: TGTGCCAGCAGCTCGGACAGGAGCGAGACCCAGTACTTC.

The rearrangement links TRBV2 to TRBJ2-3, with 7 bases lining up with TRBD2. The CDR3 covers 13 residues. The V segment lost 7 bases and the J segment 5 bases; nucleotides outside the gene matches: 6. In germline, CDR1 is SNHLY, CDR2 FYNNEI. DNA of the CDR3: TGTGCCAGCATAAGCGGGGCGGTAGATACGCAGTATTTT. Amino acids: CASISGAVDTQYF.

This chain uses TRBV18 with TRBJ2-1; D gene unclear. The length of the CDR3 is 12 residues. From germline, CDR1 is KGHSH and CDR2 LQKENI. The ends were cut back, 3 bases at V and 9 bases at J, with 9 bases in the middle. The CDR3 spells CASSPWAVEQFF. The CDR3 DNA follows: TGTGCCAGCTCACCCTGGGCTGTTGAGCAGTTCTTC.

The genes are TRBV18 and TRBJ1-4; D perhaps matches TRBD1 (6 bases). Per the germline V gene, CDR1 is KGHSH and CDR2 is LQKENI. The V and J ends lost 5 bases and 7 bases respectively, with 14 bases between them. The length of the CDR3 is 14 residues. For the CDR3, the DNA is TGTGCCAGCTCATCAAACAGGGCGGGTGAAAAACTGTTTTTT. Protein sequence: CASSSNRAGEKLFF.

V and J are TRBV5-1 and TRBJ2-7; 8 positions match TRBD1. The CDR3 is made up of 14 amino acids. Germline V gives CDR1 SGHRS, CDR2 YFSETQ. Losses at the gene ends were 4 bases for V and 3 bases for J; bases not matched to a gene: 6. In nucleotides, the CDR3 is TGCGCCAGCAGCATCCAGGGGGCGAGCTACGAGCAGTACTTC. Protein sequence: CASSIQGASYEQYF.

This clone was counted between two and nine times. V usage is TRBV5-1 and J usage is TRBJ1-1; D is uncertain. Trimming pared 4 bases from V and 4 bases from J, leaving 17 bases between. The length of the CDR3 is 15 residues. Germline CDR1 is SGHRS and CDR2 is YFSETQ. CDR3 DNA sequence: TGCGCCAGCAGCCCGGGGAAAACGGCGTCCACTGAAGCTTTCTTT. As protein: CASSPGKTASTEAFF.

The chain combines TRBV29-1 with TRBJ1-2; 8 nucleotides line up with TRBD1. Germline CDR1 SQVTM, CDR2 ANQGSEA. Trimming cost V 6 bases and J 7 bases; bases outside gene matches: 7. The CDR3 has 12 amino acids. CDR3 amino acids: CSVGQGGAGYTF. The CDR3 region has the DNA TGCAGCGTCGGACAGGGTGGAGCTGGCTACACCTTC.

The genes are TRBV21-1 and TRBJ1-2; the listed D gene, TRBD1, was not tested against the DNA. TRBV21-1 is deemed a pseudogene. CDR3 length equals 17 residues. The CDR3 here is CASSKVQAGTGKYGYTF. DNA of the CDR3: TGTGCCAGCAGCAAAGTTCAGGCCGGGACAGGTAAGTATGGCTACACCTTC.